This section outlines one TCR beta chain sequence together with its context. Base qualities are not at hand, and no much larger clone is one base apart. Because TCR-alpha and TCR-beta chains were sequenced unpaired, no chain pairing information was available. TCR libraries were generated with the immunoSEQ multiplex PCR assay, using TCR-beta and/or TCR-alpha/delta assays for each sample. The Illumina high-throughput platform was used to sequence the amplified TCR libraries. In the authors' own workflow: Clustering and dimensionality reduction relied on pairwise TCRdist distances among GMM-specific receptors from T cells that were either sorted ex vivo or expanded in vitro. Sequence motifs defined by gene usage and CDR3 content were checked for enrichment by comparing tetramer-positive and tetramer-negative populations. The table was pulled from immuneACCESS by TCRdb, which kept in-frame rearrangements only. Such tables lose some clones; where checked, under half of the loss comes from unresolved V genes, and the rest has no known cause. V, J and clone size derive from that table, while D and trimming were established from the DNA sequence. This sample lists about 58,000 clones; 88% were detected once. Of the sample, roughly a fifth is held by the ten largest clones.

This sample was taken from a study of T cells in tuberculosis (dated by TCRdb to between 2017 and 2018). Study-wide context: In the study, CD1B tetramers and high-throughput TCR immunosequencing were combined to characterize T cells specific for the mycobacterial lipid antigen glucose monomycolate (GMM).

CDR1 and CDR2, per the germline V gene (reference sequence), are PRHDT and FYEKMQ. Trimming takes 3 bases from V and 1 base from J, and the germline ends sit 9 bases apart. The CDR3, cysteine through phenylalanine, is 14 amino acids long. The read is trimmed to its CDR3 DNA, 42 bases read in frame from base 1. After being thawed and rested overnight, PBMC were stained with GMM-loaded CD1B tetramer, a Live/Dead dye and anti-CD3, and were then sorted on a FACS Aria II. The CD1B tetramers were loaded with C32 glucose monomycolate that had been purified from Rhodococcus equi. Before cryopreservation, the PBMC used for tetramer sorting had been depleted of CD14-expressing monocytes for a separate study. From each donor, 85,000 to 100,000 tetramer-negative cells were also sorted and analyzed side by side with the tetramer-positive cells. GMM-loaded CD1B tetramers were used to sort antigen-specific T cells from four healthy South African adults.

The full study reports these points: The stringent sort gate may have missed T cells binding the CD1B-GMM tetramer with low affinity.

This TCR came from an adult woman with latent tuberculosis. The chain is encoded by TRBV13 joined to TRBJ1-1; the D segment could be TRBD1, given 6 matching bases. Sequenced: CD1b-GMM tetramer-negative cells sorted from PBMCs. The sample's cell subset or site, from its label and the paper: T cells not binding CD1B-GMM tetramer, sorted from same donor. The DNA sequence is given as TGTGCCAGCAGCTTGCCGACAGGGAACACTGAAGCTTTCTTT. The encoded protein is CASSLPTGNTEAFF. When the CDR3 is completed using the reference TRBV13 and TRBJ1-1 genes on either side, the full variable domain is AAGVIQSPRHLIKEKRETATLKCYPIPRHDTVYWYQQGPGQDPQFLISFYEKMQSDKGSIPDRFSAQQFSDYHSELNMSSLELGDSALYFCASSLPTGNTEAFFGQGTRLTVV.